This TCR beta chain was sequenced for a study of blood T cells in healthy people across ages. Study-wide findings and caveats: Older individuals had lower TCR beta diversity per million T cells (the decline was roughly linear).

Note on this clonotype: Antigen specificity is unknown.

Trimming removed 5 bases from V and 2 bases from J, with 14 bases in between. CDR1 and CDR2 from the germline V gene are SGHRS and YFSETQ. The CDR3 consists of 14 residues. Using a J-beta primer mix together with a sample-barcoded 5' primer, a second PCR was run for roughly 6 to 12 cycles. Each cDNA molecule, via a template-switch adaptor with 12 random nucleotides, was tagged. TCRdb called the 5' RACE reads again in MiXCR, with one record for every CDR3 protein. The table records fewer than 950,000 distinct CDR3 sequences, approximately 53% of them present only once. The chain carries TRBV5-1 and TRBJ2-7, with D perhaps matching TRBD1 (6 bases). This receptor was taken from a man older than 75 in good health. Material for sequencing was blood. This chain's CDR3 is CASSEGVATYEQYF. DNA of the CDR3: TGCGCCAGCAGTGAGGGGGTTGCTACCTACGAGCAGTACTTC.